Each of the 8 T cell receptor beta chains below was sequenced from the same sample in a study of blood T cell repertoires in COVID-19. Produced via immunoSEQ multiplex PCR; TCRdb's table is partial and in-frame only. This repertoire shows approximately 100,000 clones, roughly 80% found once; its top ten account for about 5%. Sequencing used peripheral blood. All receptors derive from a man aged 60 to 69 with acute or convalescent COVID-19.

The table lists this clone with a count of one. This rearrangement joins TRBV19 to TRBJ1-4; D remains ambiguous. This CDR3 has 15 amino acids. Germline V lookup: CDR1 LNHDA, CDR2 SQIVND (reference sequence). Trimming removed 2 bases from V and 1 base from J, with 8 bases in between. CDR3 amino acids: CASSIKLGTNEKLFF. The CDR3 DNA sequence: TGTGCCAGTAGTATAAAACTAGGAACTAATGAAAAACTGTTTTTT.

V is TRBV3-1 (or the pseudogene TRBV3-2) and J is TRBJ1-2; a weak D match, TRBD1 (5 bases). The CDR3 consists of 15 residues. Trimming pared 0 bases from V and 4 bases from J, leaving 12 bases between. CDR1 LGHDT and CDR2 YNNKEL come from the germline V gene (reference sequence). The CDR3 sequence is CASSQDSGPSYGYTF. The CDR3 DNA sequence: TGTGCCAGCAGCCAAGATTCAGGGCCTTCCTATGGCTACACCTTC.

This clone was seen only once. V gene TRBV15 combines with J gene TRBJ1-1; TRBD1 matches 8 bases. Per germline, CDR1 LNHNV and CDR2 YYDKDF (reference sequence). Trimming cost V 3 bases and J 0 bases; bases outside gene matches: 0. This CDR3 comprises 14 residues. The CDR3 DNA reads as TGTGCCACCAGCAGGGACAGGGTGAACACTGAAGCTTTCTTT. Protein: CATSRDRVNTEAFF.

The chain uses TRBV4-2 and TRBJ2-1; D is ambiguous. Germline CDR1 is LGHNA and CDR2 is YNFKEQ. The CDR3 extends over 16 amino acids. Trimming cost V 1 base and J 0 bases, with 10 bases left between them. This CDR3 is CASSQGVTPSYNEQFF. For the CDR3, the DNA is TGTGCCAGCAGCCAAGGGGTGACTCCCTCCTACAATGAGCAGTTCTTC.

The rearrangement links TRBV5-1 to TRBJ2-2; D not certain. Deletions cut 1 base from V and 1 base from J, with 5 bases between. Germline CDR1 and CDR2: SGHRS and YFSETQ. The CDR3 runs to 14 residues. DNA of the CDR3: TGCGCCAGCAGCTTGTCAGGGAACACCGGGGAGCTGTTTTTT. This translates into CASSLSGNTGELFF.

J is TRBJ2-7 and V is TRBV5-4, with D perhaps TRBD1 (6 bases). There are 13 residues in the CDR3. The germline V gene has CDR1 SGHNT and CDR2 YYREEE (reference sequence). The ends were cut back, 1 base at V and 4 bases at J, with 9 bases in the middle. The CDR3 nucleotides read TGTGCCAGCAGCTTGAACAGGGAGTACGAGCAGTACTTC. Translated: CASSLNREYEQYF.

This clone was counted a single time. The chain carries TRBV11-3 and TRBJ2-2; the match to TRBD1 covers 7 bases. CDR3 size: 15 residues. J gave up 4 bases and V 5 bases, and 7 bases lay outside the gene matches. Germline CDR1 is SGHNT and CDR2 is YENEEA. The DNA of the CDR3 is TGTGCCAGCAGCATCCGGGACAGAGCCACCGGGGAGCTGTTTTTT. It yields the protein CASSIRDRATGELFF.

The genes are TRBV18 and TRBJ2-7, with 10 bases fitting TRBD2. The germline V gene has CDR1 KGHSH and CDR2 LQKENI. The CDR3 runs to 18 residues. With V trimmed by 0 bases and J by 1 base, 9 bases remained unmatched. DNA of the CDR3: TGTGCCAGCTCACCACCGCGGCTAGCGGGAGCTCTTTCCTACGAGCAGTACTTC. This codes for CASSPPRLAGALSYEQYF.